These 14 T cell receptor beta chains were all obtained from the same sample, sequenced in a study of T cell responses to AZD1222 COVID-19 vaccine. Assay: immunoSEQ multiplex PCR; the TCRdb copy retains only in-frame clones and omits some. The table has roughly 160,000 clones, approximately 88% seen once; the top ten hold around 1.1%. The specimen was peripheral blood, collected 28 days after the second AZD1222 dose. The source of these receptors is an adult who received the AZD1222 COVID-19 vaccine.

The chain carries TRBV6-5 and TRBJ1-6; D might be TRBD1 (5 bases). Germline CDR1 reads MNHEY; CDR2 reads SVGAGI. This CDR3 is 15 amino acids long. V lost 7 bases to trimming and J lost 8 bases, with 18 bases between them. CDR3: CASTPLGPDHSPLHF. DNA of the CDR3: TGTGCCAGCACCCCCCTGGGGCCGGATCATTCACCCCTCCACTTT.

This clone appeared once. The rearrangement links TRBV18 to TRBJ1-1; 9 positions match TRBD1. The germline V gene encodes CDR1 KGHSH and CDR2 LQKENI. Trimming cost V 2 bases and J 3 bases; bases outside gene matches: 7. CDR3 length: 16 residues. CDR3 DNA sequence: TGTGCCAGCTCACCAGTGGCATGGACAGGGGACACTGAAGCTTTCTTT. Amino acids: CASSPVAWTGDTEAFF.

The chain carries TRBV6-2 or TRBV6-3 and TRBJ1-2; TRBD1 aligns across 7 bases. Losses at the gene ends were 0 bases for V and 8 bases for J; bases not matched to a gene: 12. CDR3 size: 16 residues. The germline gives CDR1 MNHEY, CDR2 SVGEGT. The DNA for the CDR3 is TGTGCCAGCAGTTACTCGACAGGGAGGCTCTTACAGGGCTACACCTTC. This codes for CASSYSTGRLLQGYTF.

The chain joins TRBV5-1 to TRBJ2-7; D might be TRBD2 (6 bases). V was cut by 3 bases and J by 1 base, with 14 bases left in between. The germline V gene encodes CDR1 SGHRS and CDR2 YFSETQ. This CDR3 region has 15 residues. CDR3 region: CASSSDVAGSYEQYF. DNA for the CDR3: TGCGCCAGCAGCTCGGACGTCGCGGGATCCTACGAGCAGTACTTC.

This chain connects TRBV6-5 to TRBJ1-5, with TRBD1 matching over 10 bases. Per the germline V gene, CDR1 is MNHEY and CDR2 is SVGAGI. The CDR3 runs to 14 residues. V lost 5 bases, J lost 4 bases, and 2 bases stayed unmatched. The CDR3 spells CASSRGQGNQPQHF. For the CDR3, the DNA is TGTGCCAGCAGTCGGGGACAGGGGAATCAGCCCCAGCATTTT.

The chain uses TRBV3-1 (or the pseudogene TRBV3-2) and TRBJ1-1, with D perhaps TRBD1 (5 bases). There are 16 residues in the CDR3. The V end lost 2 bases, the J end lost 8 bases, and 21 bases lay between the germline ends. CDR1 LGHDT and CDR2 YNNKEL come from the germline V gene (reference sequence). The CDR3 region is CASSQSLGTGVSEAFF. CDR3 DNA sequence: TGTGCCAGCAGCCAATCCTTGGGGACTGGGGTATCGGAAGCTTTCTTT.

The chain uses TRBV6-5 and TRBJ2-7; 8 bases are a match to TRBD1. This CDR3 region has 14 residues. Germline CDR1 is MNHEY and CDR2 is SVGAGI. The V and J ends lost 4 bases and 4 bases, in that order; junction bases with no gene match: 6. CDR3 region: CASSSPGGTYEQYF. In DNA form, the CDR3 reads TGTGCCAGCAGTTCCCCAGGGGGCACGTACGAGCAGTACTTC.

The rearrangement uses TRBV14 and TRBJ2-4; 10 bases map to TRBD1. J was trimmed by 7 bases and V by 2 bases; bases with no gene match: 14. In germline, CDR1 is SGHDN, CDR2 FVKESK. The CDR3 is 18 residues long. CDR3 DNA sequence: TGTGCCAGCAGCCAAATTGGGCCTCCGGGACAGGGGATGAACATTCAGTACTTC. It yields the protein CASSQIGPPGQGMNIQYF. The complete variable domain, with remaining parts taken from reference TRBV14 and TRBJ2-4, reads EAGVTQFPSHSVIEKGQTVTLRCDPISGHDNLYWYRRVMGKEIKFLLHFVKESKQDESGMPNNRFLAERTGGTYSTLKVQPAELEDSGVYFCASSQIGPPGQGMNIQYFGAGTRLSVL.

This clone was counted a single time. This chain joins TRBV12-3 or TRBV12-4 and TRBJ2-7; D possibly uses TRBD1 or TRBD2 (5 bases each). V lost 3 bases and J lost 5, with 11 bases in between. This CDR3 comprises 13 residues. CDR3 sequence (DNA): TGTGCCAGCAGTTTGGGGGTCGGGAACGAGCAGTACTTC. This translates into CASSLGVGNEQYF.

The rearrangement uses TRBV6-1 and TRBJ2-5; unclear D gene. V was cut by 1 base and J by 3 bases, with 9 bases left in between. Germline CDR1 and CDR2: MNHNS and SASEGT. There are 14 residues in the CDR3. CDR3 nucleotide sequence: TGTGCCAGCAGTGAAGGAGTAGAGGAAGAGACCCAGTACTTC. It translates to CASSEGVEEETQYF.

CDR3 sequence (DNA): TGTGCCAGCAGTTCACCGGGACTAGCGGGGGGGAACAATGAGCAGTTCTTC. Amino acid sequence: CASSSPGLAGGNNEQFF. The rearrangement uses TRBV27 and TRBJ2-1, with 16 bases fitting TRBD2. The germline CDR1 and CDR2 sequences are MNHEY and SMNVEV (reference sequence). CDR3 length equals 17 residues. The trim removed 4 bases at V and 5 bases at J, leaving 5 bases unmatched.

V gene TRBV6-4 combines with J gene TRBJ1-4; the D is unclear. Per the germline V gene, CDR1 is MRHNA and CDR2 is SNTAGT. Trimming pared 6 bases from V and 10 bases from J, leaving 21 bases between. The CDR3 consists of 15 residues. The CDR3 spells CASRAPLSGVAKLFF. The CDR3 nucleotides are TGTGCCAGCAGGGCACCCCTGAGTGGGGTAGCAAAACTGTTTTTT.

The V call is TRBV5-1, the J call TRBJ2-3, with D unresolved. This CDR3 has 15 residues. Trimming cost V 0 bases and J 1 base, with 9 bases left between them. From germline, CDR1 is SGHRS and CDR2 YFSETQ. CDR3 bases: TGCGCCAGCAGCTTGGTTCCCCAGGGCACAGATACGCAGTATTTT. It yields the protein CASSLVPQGTDTQYF.

The chain combines TRBV5-8 with TRBJ2-7, with D possibly matching TRBD2 (6 bases). The CDR3 runs to 14 residues. CDR1 and CDR2 from the germline V gene are SGHTS and YDEGEE. The V end was cut by 0 bases, the J end by 1 base, with 8 bases between. As DNA, the CDR3 is TGTGCCAGCAGCTTGGTTGGGGGGTCCTACGAGCAGTACTTC. Amino acid sequence: CASSLVGGSYEQYF.